This TCR beta chain was sequenced for a study of blood T cell repertoires in COVID-19. Germline V gene sequence: CDR1 MNHEY, CDR2 SVGAGI. Trimming took 6 bases from V and 5 from J; bases not matched to a gene: 6. The CDR3 runs to 15 residues. Repertoires were generated with immunoSEQ multiplex PCR, while TCRdb's copy carries only in-frame clones and drops some. The table shows around 130,000 clones, with just under 80% occurring only once. The sequence was collected from a man in his 60s with active or convalescent COVID-19. Sequencing was done on a sample of peripheral blood. This chain connects TRBV6-5 to TRBJ2-3, with 12 bases lining up with TRBD2. As DNA, the CDR3 is TGTGCCAGCAGAAAGACTAGCGGGAGTAGAGATACGCAGTATTTT. Amino acids: CASRKTSGSRDTQYF.